The rows below give T cell receptor beta chains drawn from one sample of a study of T-cell memory formation after mild COVID-19. Using its own MiXCR run on the 5' RACE reads, TCRdb lists one record per CDR3 protein. The table shows 280,000 or so distinct CDR3 sequences, with 8% to 9% occurring only once. What was sequenced was PBMCs or a T cell subset sorted from them (not recorded which). These receptors all come from a man aged 18 to 30 who had mild COVID-19 (a few samples of this study predate the infection). Cell type and time point are not known. Each CDR3 is given with its conserved first and last residue. D genes are given only for firm matches. Clone sizes are given selectively: once, few, many, or a class where the clone is expanded.

CDR3 DNA,CDR3 protein,J gene,clone size,V gene,D gene
TGTGCCAGCAGCTTTAGCCCGGGACAGGGTACTTCACCCCTCCACTTT,CASSFSPGQGTSPLHF,TRBJ1-6,-,TRBV7-2,TRBD1
TGTGCCAGCAGCTTAGCGGCAGGGAGGGGGGAAAAACTGTTTTTT,CASSLAAGRGEKLFF,TRBJ1-4,-,TRBV7-2,-
TGTGCCAGCAGTGAATTGCATTCTAGAGGTAGCAATCAGCCCCAGCATTTT,CASSELHSRGSNQPQHF,TRBJ1-5,few,TRBV6-1,-
TGTGCCAGCAGCCCGGGACAGGGCTATACGGAAGAGACCCAGTACTTC,CASSPGQGYTEETQYF,TRBJ2-5,many,TRBV12-3/TRBV12-4,TRBD1
TGTGCCACTAGGGTGAGGGAGGAGACCCAGTACTTC,CATRVREETQYF,TRBJ2-5,many,TRBV12-3/TRBV12-4,-
TGTGCCAGCAGCTTCCGCAGTCCTTTGAATGAGCAGTTCTTC,CASSFRSPLNEQFF,TRBJ2-1,-,TRBV5-4,-
TGCAGCGTGGTAGAGTACAGTACTTATGGCTACACCTTC,CSVVEYSTYGYTF,TRBJ1-2,-,TRBV29-1,-
TGTGCCAGCAGCTCGCGGACGACTCAGCCCCAGCATTTT,CASSSRTTQPQHF,TRBJ1-5,few,TRBV7-2,-
TGTGCCACCAGTGGCTCCGACAGGAACACAGATACGCAGTATTTT,CATSGSDRNTDTQYF,TRBJ2-3,-,TRBV24-1,-
TGTGCCAGCAGCTTTTGGGGACAGGGAGGCTACACCTTC,CASSFWGQGGYTF,TRBJ1-2,few,TRBV5-5,TRBD1
TGTGCCAGCAGTGCCCACGGGACAGGGCCTTACGAGCAGTACTTC,CASSAHGTGPYEQYF,TRBJ2-7,-,TRBV6-1,TRBD1
TGTGCCAGCTCACCGACGAGTAACACTGAAGCTTTCTTT,CASSPTSNTEAFF,TRBJ1-1,few,TRBV18,-
TGTGCCAGCACACCGTCCGGGACACACCAAGAGACCCAGTACTTC,CASTPSGTHQETQYF,TRBJ2-5,few,TRBV19,-
TGCAGCGTTGAAGACTCGGAGTACGAGCAGTACTTC,CSVEDSEYEQYF,TRBJ2-7,many,TRBV29-1,-
TGTGCCTGGAGTATCATGAACACTGAAGCTTTCTTT,CAWSIMNTEAFF,TRBJ1-1,few,TRBV30,-
TGTGCCAGCTCACAGCCTTTGAGCTACAATGAGCAGTTCTTC,CASSQPLSYNEQFF,TRBJ2-1,many,TRBV18,-
TGTGCCAGCAGCCCCTCCCTACAGGAAGCTACGAACACCGGGGAGCTGTTTTTT,CASSPSLQEATNTGELFF,TRBJ2-2,-,TRBV5-8,-
TGCGCCAGCGACCTAGGACTAGCGGGTGGAGAAGCCGGTTCGTATTTT,CASDLGLAGGEAGSYF,TRBJ2-3,few,TRBV5-1,TRBD2
TGTGCCAGCAGCCGAAGCCGGACGGAAGGAGGCTACACCTTC,CASSRSRTEGGYTF,TRBJ1-2,few,TRBV7-3,-
TGCGCCAGCAGCCAAGAGGCAGGGCCTAATGTAGATACGCAGTATTTT,CASSQEAGPNVDTQYF,TRBJ2-3,-,TRBV4-1,-
TGTGCCAGCACCCCCGACCTGACGAGGACTGAAGCTTTCTTT,CASTPDLTRTEAFF,TRBJ1-1,-,TRBV7-9,-
TGTGCCAGCAGCTTGAGGGGGTCGTCCGGGGAGCTGTTTTTT,CASSLRGSSGELFF,TRBJ2-2,many,TRBV7-9,-
TGTGCCATCAGTGATTTTAGGGGAGATACGCAGTATTTT,CAISDFRGDTQYF,TRBJ2-3,many,TRBV10-3,-